This passage covers 16 T cell receptor beta chains from one sample sequenced in a study of blood T cell repertoires in COVID-19. Generated by immunoSEQ multiplex PCR, the TCRdb table keeps only in-frame clones and is missing some. The sample shows about 280,000 clones, roughly 90% of them seen only once. Input material: peripheral blood. Every receptor here comes from a woman in her fifties or sixties who had recovered from COVID-19.

V is TRBV3-1 (or the pseudogene TRBV3-2) and J is TRBJ1-1, with D tentatively TRBD1 (5 bases). V dropped 11 bases and J dropped 7 bases, with 17 bases sitting between them. CDR1 is LGHDT, CDR2 YNNKEL, per germline (reference sequence). The length of the CDR3 is 12 residues. The CDR3 here is CAPLGGAGEAFF. In DNA form, the CDR3 reads TGTGCCCCCCTCGGGGGAGCCGGTGAAGCTTTCTTT.

The rearrangement joins TRBV28 to TRBJ1-6, with a possible D match to TRBD1 (6 bases). The CDR3 runs 16 residues. Germline CDR1 MDHEN, CDR2 SYDVKM. The V end lost 1 base, the J end lost 6 bases, and 13 bases lay between the germline ends. CDR3 sequence (DNA): TGTGCCAGCAGTTTATCTGAACAGGGAACTAATTCACCCCTCCACTTT. As protein: CASSLSEQGTNSPLHF.

The chain couples TRBV4-1 to TRBJ2-1, with D tentatively TRBD2 (5 bases). CDR3 length: 15 amino acids. Per the germline V gene, CDR1 is MGHRA and CDR2 is YSYEKL. With 8 bases removed from V and 6 bases from J, the gap between germline ends came to 20 bases. The CDR3 sequence: CASDNKGEGPNEQFF. The CDR3 DNA reads as TGCGCCAGCGATAATAAGGGAGAGGGCCCCAATGAGCAGTTCTTC.

V usage is TRBV6-5 and J usage is TRBJ1-5; TRBD1 might be the D (6 bases). This CDR3 contains 15 residues. Deletions cut 5 bases from V and 7 bases from J, with 18 bases between. Germline V lookup: CDR1 MNHEY, CDR2 SVGAGI. For the CDR3, the DNA is TGTGCCAGCAGTAAACAAATCGTTCAGGGGCAGCCCCAGCATTTT. Translating it yields CASSKQIVQGQPQHF.

This clone was seen a few times. The gene calls are TRBV30 and TRBJ1-5; 8 nucleotides match TRBD1. V lost 8 bases to trimming and J lost 4 bases; unmatched junction nucleotides: 7. Germline CDR1 reads GTSNPN; CDR2 reads SVGIG (reference sequence). This CDR3 spans 13 amino acids. DNA for the CDR3: TGTGCCCCCTCTCACAGGGGGAATCAGCCCCAGCATTTT. Protein: CAPSHRGNQPQHF.

This chain joins TRBV4-3 and TRBJ1-6; 8 bases fit TRBD1. Trimming cost V 11 bases and J 5 bases; bases outside gene matches: 8. Germline values: CDR1 LGHNA, CDR2 YSLEER. The CDR3 length is 14 residues. The CDR3 region has the DNA TGCGCCGCCGGGACAGGCTCGCATAATTCACCCCTCCACTTT. Translated: CAAGTGSHNSPLHF.

The V gene is TRBV28, the J gene TRBJ2-7; 11 bases are shared with TRBD2. CDR1 is MDHEN and CDR2 is SYDVKM in the germline V gene. With V trimmed by 5 bases and J by 4 bases, 4 bases remained unmatched. This CDR3 has 14 amino acids. The CDR3: CASSVASGRYEQYF. CDR3 DNA sequence: TGTGCCAGCAGTGTAGCTAGCGGGAGGTACGAGCAGTACTTC.

The V call is TRBV29-1, the J call TRBJ1-5; a possible D gene is TRBD1 (5 bases). Germline loops: CDR1 SQVTM, CDR2 ANQGSEA. The CDR3 spans 13 residues. V lost 3 bases and J lost 6, with 12 bases in between. CDR3: CSVELGGGQPQHF. The CDR3 DNA follows: TGCAGCGTTGAGTTGGGGGGGGGTCAGCCCCAGCATTTT.

This chain connects TRBV6-1 to TRBJ2-2; 14 nucleotides align to TRBD2. This CDR3 has 16 residues. Germline trimming cut 3 bases from V and 5 bases from J; bases unmatched to any gene: 2. Per the germline V gene, CDR1 is MNHNS and CDR2 is SASEGT. CDR3 DNA: TGTGCCAGCAGTGAGGGACTAGCGGGAGTTACCGGGGAGCTGTTTTTT. Protein: CASSEGLAGVTGELFF.

The rearrangement uses TRBV7-2 and TRBJ2-1, with 10 nucleotides matching TRBD2. CDR1 and CDR2 from the germline V gene are SGHTA and FQGNSA. Germline trimming cut 5 bases from V and 5 bases from J; bases unmatched to any gene: 6. This CDR3 spans 15 amino acids. CDR3 loop: CASSLSGRLNNEQFF. The CDR3 DNA reads TGTGCCAGCAGCCTTAGCGGGAGGCTAAACAATGAGCAGTTCTTC.

The rearrangement links TRBV21-1 to TRBJ1-1. TRBV21-1 is reported as a pseudogene. The CDR3 runs 17 residues. The CDR3 here is CASSTVLGRLGNTEAFF. The CDR3 nucleotides read TGTGCCAGCAGCACCGTCTTGGGGAGGTTGGGGAACACTGAAGCTTTCTTT.

The V and J genes are TRBV5-1 and TRBJ1-2; 7 bases line up with TRBD1. Losses at the gene ends were 5 bases for V and 3 bases for J; bases not matched to a gene: 13. This CDR3 contains 16 residues. Germline loops: CDR1 SGHRS, CDR2 YFSETQ. CDR3 loop: CASRYLPRGPYYGYTF. CDR3 in DNA: TGCGCCAGCAGATACCTACCTAGGGGGCCCTACTATGGCTACACCTTC.

The chain joins TRBV9 to TRBJ2-1, with 9 bases that match TRBD1. The CDR3 contains 15 residues. Per germline, CDR1 SGDLS and CDR2 YYNGEE. The J segment lost 8 bases and the V segment lost 2 bases, leaving 8 bases of the junction unmatched. The CDR3 region has the DNA TGTGCCAGCAGCGTCCGGACAGGGGTGGACGATGAGCAGTTCTTC. Translation gives CASSVRTGVDDEQFF. The full variable domain, completed using reference TRBV9 and TRBJ2-1, is DSGVTQTPKHLITATGQRVTLRCSPRSGDLSVYWYQQSLDQGLQFLIQYYNGEERAKGNILERFSAQQFPDLHSELNLSSLELGDSALYFCASSVRTGVDDEQFFGPGTRLTVL.

This chain joins TRBV7-9 and TRBJ1-2; D possibly corresponds to TRBD1 (5 bases). The CDR3 covers 17 residues. Germline CDR1 is SEHNR and CDR2 is FQNEAQ (reference sequence). V was pared by 5 bases and J by 5 bases, with 24 bases between. CDR3 coding DNA: TGTGCCAGCAGCCCACCCAGCGGGGGTCGGCATAGTTATGGCTACACCTTC. Protein: CASSPPSGGRHSYGYTF.

The chain joins TRBV7-9 to TRBJ2-7, with TRBD1 matching over 11 bases. Germline V gives CDR1 SEHNR, CDR2 FQNEAQ (reference sequence). The V and J ends lost 4 bases and 9 bases, in that order; junction bases with no gene match: 5. CDR3 size: 13 residues. DNA for the CDR3: TGTGCCAGCAGCTCGGGACAGGGGGTCGGGCAGTACTTC. Translation gives CASSSGQGVGQYF.

The chain links TRBV21-1 to TRBJ2-1; the D call of TRBD1 is as the table states it, not checked on the DNA. TRBV21-1 is a known pseudogene. This CDR3 is built from 18 residues. CDR3 nucleotide sequence: TGTGCCAGCAGCACCTGGACAGGGGCCAAAAGGGGCTACAATGAGCAGTTCTTC. Residues: CASSTWTGAKRGYNEQFF.